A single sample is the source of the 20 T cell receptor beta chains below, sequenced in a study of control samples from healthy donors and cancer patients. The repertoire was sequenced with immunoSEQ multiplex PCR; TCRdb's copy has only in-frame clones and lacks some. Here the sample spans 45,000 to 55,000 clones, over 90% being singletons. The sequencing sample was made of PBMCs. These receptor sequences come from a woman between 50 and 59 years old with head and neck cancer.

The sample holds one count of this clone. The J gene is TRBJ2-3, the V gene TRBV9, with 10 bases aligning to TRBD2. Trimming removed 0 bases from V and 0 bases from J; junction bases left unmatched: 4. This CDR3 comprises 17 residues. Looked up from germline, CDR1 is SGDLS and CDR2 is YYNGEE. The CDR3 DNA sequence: TGTGCCAGCAGCGTAGGGACTAGCGGAGCGAGCACAGATACGCAGTATTTT. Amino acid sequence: CASSVGTSGASTDTQYF.

The DNA for the CDR3 is TGTGCCAGTAGTTTGAGGGGGAAGGGCTCCTATGGCTACACCTTC. Its translation is CASSLRGKGSYGYTF. The chain links TRBV19 to TRBJ1-2; D is perhaps TRBD1 (6 bases). Germline values: CDR1 LNHDA, CDR2 SQIVND (reference sequence). The V and J ends lost 5 bases and 4 bases respectively, with 17 bases between them. The CDR3 has 15 residues. Based on the CDR3 plus reference TRBV19 and TRBJ1-2, the full variable domain is DGGITQSPKYLFRKEGQNVTLSCEQNLNHDAMYWYRQDPGQGLRLIYYSQIVNDFQKGDIAEGYSVSREKKESFPLTVTSAQKNPTAFYLCASSLRGKGSYGYTFGSGTRLTVV.

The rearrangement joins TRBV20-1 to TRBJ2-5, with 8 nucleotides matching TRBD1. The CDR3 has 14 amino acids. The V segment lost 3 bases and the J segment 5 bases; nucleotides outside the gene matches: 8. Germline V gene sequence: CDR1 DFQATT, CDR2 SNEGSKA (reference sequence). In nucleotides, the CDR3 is TGCAGTGCTAGTTCTCCAGGGGGCGAGGAGACCCAGTACTTC. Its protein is CSASSPGGEETQYF.

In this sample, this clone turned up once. The CDR3, as DNA: TGTGCCAGCAGTGAAGGAGGGTTAAATTCACCCCTCCACTTT. The encoded protein is CASSEGGLNSPLHF. The V gene is TRBV6-1, the J gene TRBJ1-6, with D uncertain. The V gene's germline CDR1 is MNHNS and CDR2 SASEGT. The CDR3 has 14 amino acids. Trimming cost V 1 base and J 7 bases, with 8 bases left between them.

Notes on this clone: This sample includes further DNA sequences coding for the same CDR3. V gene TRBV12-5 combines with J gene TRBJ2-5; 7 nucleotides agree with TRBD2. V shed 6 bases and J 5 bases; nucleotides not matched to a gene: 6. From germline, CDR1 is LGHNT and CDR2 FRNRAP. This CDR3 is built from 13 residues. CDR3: CASGPRGGETQYF. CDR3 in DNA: TGTGCTAGTGGCCCAAGGGGAGGGGAGACCCAGTACTTC.

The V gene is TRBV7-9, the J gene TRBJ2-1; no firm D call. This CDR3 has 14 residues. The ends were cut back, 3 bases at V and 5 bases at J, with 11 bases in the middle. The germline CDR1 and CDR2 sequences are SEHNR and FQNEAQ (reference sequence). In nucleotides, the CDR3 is TGTGCCAGCAGCTTCCGGGCCTCTAACAATGAGCAGTTCTTC. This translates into CASSFRASNNEQFF.

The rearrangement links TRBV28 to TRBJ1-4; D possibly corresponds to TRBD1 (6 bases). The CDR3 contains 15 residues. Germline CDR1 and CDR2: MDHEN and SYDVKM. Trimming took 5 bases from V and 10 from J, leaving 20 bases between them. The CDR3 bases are TGTGCCAGCAGTACTATTCGGGGGCGCGTGGGAAAACTGTTTTTT. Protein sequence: CASSTIRGRVGKLFF. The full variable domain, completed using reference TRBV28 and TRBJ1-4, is DVKVTQSSRYLVKRTGEKVFLECVQDMDHENMFWYRQDPGLGLRLIYFSYDVKMKEKGDIPEGYSVSREKKERFSLILESASTNQTSMYLCASSTIRGRVGKLFFGSGTQLSVL.

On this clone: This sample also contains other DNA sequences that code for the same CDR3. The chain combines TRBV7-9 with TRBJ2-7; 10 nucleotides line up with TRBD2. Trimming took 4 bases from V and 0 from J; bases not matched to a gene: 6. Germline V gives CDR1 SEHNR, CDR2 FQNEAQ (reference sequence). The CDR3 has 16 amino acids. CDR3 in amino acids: CASSSSTSGFSYEQYF. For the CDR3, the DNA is TGTGCCAGCAGCTCTTCGACTAGCGGGTTCTCCTACGAGCAGTACTTC.

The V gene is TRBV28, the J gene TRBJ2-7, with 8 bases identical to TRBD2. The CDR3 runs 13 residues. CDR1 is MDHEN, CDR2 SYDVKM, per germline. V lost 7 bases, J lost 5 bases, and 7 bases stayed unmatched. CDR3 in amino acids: CASTRGGKDEQYF. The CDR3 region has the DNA TGTGCCAGCACTCGGGGGGGCAAGGACGAGCAGTACTTC.

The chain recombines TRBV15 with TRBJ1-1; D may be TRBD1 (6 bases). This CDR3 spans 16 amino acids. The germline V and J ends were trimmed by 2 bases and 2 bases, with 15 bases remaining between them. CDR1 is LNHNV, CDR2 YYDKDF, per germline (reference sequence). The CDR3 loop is CATSRLQGHRNTEAFF. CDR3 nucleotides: TGTGCCACCAGCAGACTCCAGGGACATAGAAACACTGAAGCTTTCTTT.

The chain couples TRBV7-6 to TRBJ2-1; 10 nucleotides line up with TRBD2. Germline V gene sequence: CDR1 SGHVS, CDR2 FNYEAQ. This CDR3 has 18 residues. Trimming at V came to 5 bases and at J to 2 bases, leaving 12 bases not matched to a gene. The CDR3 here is CASSRSPSGRGAYNEQFF. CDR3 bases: TGTGCCAGCAGCCGAAGTCCTAGCGGGAGAGGTGCCTACAATGAGCAGTTCTTC.

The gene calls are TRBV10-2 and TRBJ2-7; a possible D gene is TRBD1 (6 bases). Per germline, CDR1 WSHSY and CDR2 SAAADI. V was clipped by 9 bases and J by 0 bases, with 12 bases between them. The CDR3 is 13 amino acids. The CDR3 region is CASAGTTSYEQYF. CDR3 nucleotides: TGCGCCAGTGCCGGGACAACCTCCTACGAGCAGTACTTC.

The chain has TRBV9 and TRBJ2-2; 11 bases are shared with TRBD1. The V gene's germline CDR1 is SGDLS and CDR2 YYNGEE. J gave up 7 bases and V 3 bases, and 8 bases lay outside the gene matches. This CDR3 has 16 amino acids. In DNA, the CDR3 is TGTGCCAGCAGCGCGCCCGGACAGGGGGCAGGCGGGGAGCTGTTTTTT. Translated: CASSAPGQGAGGELFF.

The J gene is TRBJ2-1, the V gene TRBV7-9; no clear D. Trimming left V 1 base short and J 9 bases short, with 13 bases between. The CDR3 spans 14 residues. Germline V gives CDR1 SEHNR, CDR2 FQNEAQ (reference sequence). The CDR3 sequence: CASSLGLGGTEQFF. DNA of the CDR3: TGTGCCAGCAGCTTAGGTCTAGGTGGCACTGAGCAGTTCTTC.

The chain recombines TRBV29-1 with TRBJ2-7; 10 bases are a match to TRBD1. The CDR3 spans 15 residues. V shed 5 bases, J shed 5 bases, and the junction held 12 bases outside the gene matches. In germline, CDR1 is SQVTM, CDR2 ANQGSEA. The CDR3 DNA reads TGCAGCGTTACGAAGCCGGGACAGGGGTACAACGAGCAGTACTTC. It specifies CSVTKPGQGYNEQYF.

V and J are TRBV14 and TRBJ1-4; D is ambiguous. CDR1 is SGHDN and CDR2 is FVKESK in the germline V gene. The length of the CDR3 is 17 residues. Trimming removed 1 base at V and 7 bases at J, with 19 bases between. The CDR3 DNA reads TGTGCCAGCAGCCAAGGAGGAGTAGGACCCCGAGGTGAAAAACTGTTTTTT. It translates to CASSQGGVGPRGEKLFF.

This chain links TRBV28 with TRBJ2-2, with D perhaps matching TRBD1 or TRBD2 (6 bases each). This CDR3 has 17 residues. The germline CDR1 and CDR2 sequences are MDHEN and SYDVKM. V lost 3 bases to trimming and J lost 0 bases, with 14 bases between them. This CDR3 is CASSFFGGGPNTGELFF. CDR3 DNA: TGTGCCAGCAGTTTCTTCGGTGGGGGGCCGAACACCGGGGAGCTGTTTTTT.

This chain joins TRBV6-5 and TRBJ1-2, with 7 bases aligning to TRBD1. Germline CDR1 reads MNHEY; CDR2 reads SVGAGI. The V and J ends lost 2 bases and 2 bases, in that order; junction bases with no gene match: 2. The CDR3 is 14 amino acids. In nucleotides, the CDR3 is TGTGCCAGCAGTTACAGGGGGCAGAACTATGGCTACACCTTC. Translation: CASSYRGQNYGYTF.

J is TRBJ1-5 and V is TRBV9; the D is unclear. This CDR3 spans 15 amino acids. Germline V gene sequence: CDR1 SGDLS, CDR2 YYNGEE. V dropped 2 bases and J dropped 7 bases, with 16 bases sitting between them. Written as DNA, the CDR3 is TGTGCCAGCAGCGTGAGCTCCCAAGAAGGACAGCCCCAGCATTTT. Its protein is CASSVSSQEGQPQHF. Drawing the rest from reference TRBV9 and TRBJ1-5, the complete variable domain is DSGVTQTPKHLITATGQRVTLRCSPRSGDLSVYWYQQSLDQGLQFLIQYYNGEERAKGNILERFSAQQFPDLHSELNLSSLELGDSALYFCASSVSSQEGQPQHFGDGTRLSIL.

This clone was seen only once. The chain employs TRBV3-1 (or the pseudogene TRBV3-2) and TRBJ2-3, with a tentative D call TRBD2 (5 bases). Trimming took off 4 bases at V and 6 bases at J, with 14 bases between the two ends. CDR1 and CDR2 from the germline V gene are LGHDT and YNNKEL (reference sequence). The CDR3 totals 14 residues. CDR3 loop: CASSRSPSSDTQYF. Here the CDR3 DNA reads TGTGCCAGCAGCCGTTCCCCTAGCAGCGATACGCAGTATTTT.